This T cell receptor beta chain was captured in a study of cytomegalovirus exposure and HLA in healthy donors. The overall study: Most genotyped donors, roughly 80% of about 430, had Caucasian-associated genetic ancestry.

In the PCR, 60 Vbeta and 13 Jbeta primers were used. This table comes from immunoSEQ multiplex PCR, and its TCRdb copy is limited to in-frame clones, with some not included. The sample contains around 150,000 clones, approximately 80% of which appear only once. This clone was found once. J gave up 4 bases and V 0 bases, and 6 bases lay outside the gene matches. The CDR3 is 16 amino acids. Germline CDR1 SGHNT, CDR2 YYREEE (reference sequence). Sequencing was carried out using PBMCs. V gene TRBV5-4 combines with J gene TRBJ2-1, with TRBD2 identical over 8 bases. The receptor was isolated from a woman aged 18-29 years in good health and CMV-seronegative. CDR3 residues: CASSLVATSGYNEQFF. CDR3 nucleotide sequence: TGTGCCAGCAGCTTGGTAGCAACTAGCGGTTACAATGAGCAGTTCTTC.